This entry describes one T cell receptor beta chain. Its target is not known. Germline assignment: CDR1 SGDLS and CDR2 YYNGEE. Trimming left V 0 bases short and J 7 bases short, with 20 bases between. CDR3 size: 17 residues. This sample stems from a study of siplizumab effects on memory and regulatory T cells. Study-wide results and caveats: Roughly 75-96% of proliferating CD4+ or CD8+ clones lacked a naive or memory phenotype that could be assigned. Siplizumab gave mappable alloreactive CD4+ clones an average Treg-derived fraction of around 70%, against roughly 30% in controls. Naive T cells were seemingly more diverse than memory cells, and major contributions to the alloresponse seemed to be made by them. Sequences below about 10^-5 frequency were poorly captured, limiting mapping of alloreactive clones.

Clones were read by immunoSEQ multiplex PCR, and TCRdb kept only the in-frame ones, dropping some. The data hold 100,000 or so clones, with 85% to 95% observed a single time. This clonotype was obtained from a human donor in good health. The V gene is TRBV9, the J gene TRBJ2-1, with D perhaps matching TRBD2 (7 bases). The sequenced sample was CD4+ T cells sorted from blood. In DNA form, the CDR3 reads TGTGCCAGCAGCGTAGCTACGGGGGGCCACGGGAGTAATGAGCAGTTCTTC. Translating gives CASSVATGGHGSNEQFF.